This TCR beta chain was found in a study of blood T cells in healthy people across ages. Study observations and caveats: Percentage of naive T cells showed a strong correlation with TCR beta diversity.

A single count supports this clonotype. Its target is not known. Primed by a sample-barcoded 5' primer and a J-beta primer mix, a second PCR proceeded for about 6 to 12 cycles. Every sample gave at least 2.5 million paired-end reads containing CDR3. TCRdb recomputed calls from the 5' RACE reads with MiXCR, one row per CDR3 protein. The profile shows 730,000 or so distinct CDR3 sequences, roughly 41% of them singletons. Germline V CDR1 and CDR2: SGHTA, FQGNSA. V lost 5 bases to trimming and J lost 8 bases; unmatched junction nucleotides: 13. CDR3 size: 16 residues. The source is an older woman in good health. The chain combines TRBV7-2 with TRBJ2-1, with TRBD1 matching 9 bases. The sample taken for sequencing was blood. This CDR3 is CTSSKEGTGNRDEQFF. The CDR3 nucleotides read TGTACCAGCAGCAAAGAAGGGACAGGGAATCGGGATGAGCAGTTCTTC.